A selection of T cell receptor beta chains follows, all from one sample in a study of post-analysis software for immune sequencing data. TCRdb processed the PCR reads anew with MiXCR; each CDR3 protein has one entry. The sample lists fewer than 850,000 distinct CDR3 sequences, 25% to 30% seen once, with roughly 0.54% in the top ten. Specimen: blood. The receptor set was obtained from a girl aged 5-17 years with multiple sclerosis. CDR3s include the opening cysteine and the closing phenylalanine or tryptophan. Each record gives: V gene, J gene, D gene, clone size, CDR3 DNA, CDR3 protein. The D gene is left open where the match is weak. A row's size may be missing; if present it is once, few, many or a size class.

V gene: TRBV27
J gene: TRBJ1-2
D gene: NA
clone size: NA
CDR3 DNA: TGTGCCAGCAGTAAAACCGGGACAACCAAACACTATGGCTACACCTTC
CDR3 protein: CASSKTGTTKHYGYTF

V gene: TRBV28
J gene: TRBJ2-3
D gene: NA
clone size: few
CDR3 DNA: TGTGCCAGCAGTTTCTCTCCCGATACGCAGTATTTT
CDR3 protein: CASSFSPDTQYF

V gene: TRBV20-1
J gene: TRBJ1-1
D gene: NA
clone size: few
CDR3 DNA: TGCAGCGCGGGAGTCCTCACTGAAGCTTTCTTT
CDR3 protein: CSAGVLTEAFF

V gene: TRBV29-1
J gene: TRBJ2-6
D gene: NA
clone size: NA
CDR3 DNA: TGCAGCGTTGGGATCCCTGGGGCCAACGTCCCGACTTTC
CDR3 protein: CSVGIPGANVPTF

V gene: TRBV5-1
J gene: TRBJ1-2
D gene: NA
clone size: NA
CDR3 DNA: TGCGCCAGCAGCTTGGTGCCGGACGCCTATGGCTACACCTTC
CDR3 protein: CASSLVPDAYGYTF

V gene: TRBV12-3/TRBV12-4
J gene: TRBJ2-1
D gene: TRBD2
clone size: many
CDR3 DNA: TGTGCCAACACGCTAGCGGGAGTGGGTAATGAGCAGTTCTTC
CDR3 protein: CANTLAGVGNEQFF

V gene: TRBV28
J gene: TRBJ2-3
D gene: NA
clone size: NA
CDR3 DNA: TGTGCCAGCAAGACAGGACCCCTGGATACGCAGTATTTT
CDR3 protein: CASKTGPLDTQYF

V gene: TRBV6-1
J gene: TRBJ2-7
D gene: NA
clone size: many
CDR3 DNA: TGTGCCAGCAGCACCCGGGCGACCCTCTACGAGCAGTACTTC
CDR3 protein: CASSTRATLYEQYF

V gene: TRBV3-1
J gene: TRBJ2-2
D gene: NA
clone size: NA
CDR3 DNA: TGTGCCAGCAGCCAAACAGGCACCGGGGAGCTGTTTTTT
CDR3 protein: CASSQTGTGELFF

V gene: TRBV12-3/TRBV12-4
J gene: TRBJ2-5
D gene: TRBD2
clone size: few
CDR3 DNA: TGTGCCGGCAGTACCAGACTAGCGGGGGCCAGGGAGACCCAGTACTTC
CDR3 protein: CAGSTRLAGARETQYF

V gene: TRBV7-2
J gene: TRBJ2-3
D gene: NA
clone size: few
CDR3 DNA: TGTGCCAGCAGCTTAGCGGAGGGAAAGCTTGCGCAGTATTTT
CDR3 protein: CASSLAEGKLAQYF

V gene: TRBV14
J gene: TRBJ2-5
D gene: NA
clone size: many
CDR3 DNA: TGTGCCAGCACCCTGGGGCTAGCAGAGAGTGAGACCCAGTACTTC
CDR3 protein: CASTLGLAESETQYF

V gene: TRBV20-1
J gene: TRBJ1-5
D gene: NA
clone size: NA
CDR3 DNA: TGCAGTGCCCAACGGGGTTTAGGCAATCAGCCCCAGCATTTT
CDR3 protein: CSAQRGLGNQPQHF

V gene: TRBV20-1
J gene: TRBJ2-7
D gene: TRBD1
clone size: few
CDR3 DNA: TGCAGTGCTGACCGACCGGGACAGGGGTTTGACGAGCAGTACTTC
CDR3 protein: CSADRPGQGFDEQYF

V gene: TRBV7-2
J gene: TRBJ2-1
D gene: TRBD1
clone size: NA
CDR3 DNA: TGTGCCAGCAACACCGGGACAGGCGAATTCAATGAGCAGTTCTTC
CDR3 protein: CASNTGTGEFNEQFF

V gene: TRBV20-1
J gene: TRBJ2-7
D gene: NA
clone size: few
CDR3 DNA: TGCAGTGCTTTAGGCGGGAAGACCTACGAGCAGTACTTC
CDR3 protein: CSALGGKTYEQYF

V gene: TRBV6-5
J gene: TRBJ2-1
D gene: NA
clone size: NA
CDR3 DNA: TGTGCCAGCGGATCGGGGGACTTTCACAATGAGCAGTTCTTC
CDR3 protein: CASGSGDFHNEQFF

V gene: TRBV7-2
J gene: TRBJ2-1
D gene: NA
clone size: few
CDR3 DNA: TGTGCCAGCAGCTTCCGGGACAACCCCTACAATGAGCAGTTCTTC
CDR3 protein: CASSFRDNPYNEQFF

V gene: TRBV29-1
J gene: TRBJ2-6
D gene: TRBD1
clone size: NA
CDR3 DNA: TGCAGCGTCATGTTGACAGGGGGCGGTGTAGGGGCCAACGTCCTGACTTTC
CDR3 protein: CSVMLTGGGVGANVLTF

V gene: TRBV20-1
J gene: TRBJ2-5
D gene: TRBD2
clone size: NA
CDR3 DNA: TGCAGTGCTAGAGATAGGCTAGCGGAGACCCAAGAGACCCAGTACTTC
CDR3 protein: CSARDRLAETQETQYF

V gene: TRBV6-6
J gene: TRBJ1-2
D gene: NA
clone size: few
CDR3 DNA: TGTGCCAGCAGTCTGTGGGGCAACAACGGCTACACCTTC
CDR3 protein: CASSLWGNNGYTF

V gene: TRBV4-1
J gene: TRBJ2-3
D gene: NA
clone size: few
CDR3 DNA: TGCGCCAGCGGCCAAGACCCGTCGGCCGGAGATACGCAGTATTTT
CDR3 protein: CASGQDPSAGDTQYF

V gene: TRBV5-1
J gene: TRBJ1-1
D gene: TRBD1
clone size: few
CDR3 DNA: TGCGCCAGCAGCCCCCGGATTCGGACAGGGGACACTGAAGCTTTCTTT
CDR3 protein: CASSPRIRTGDTEAFF

V gene: TRBV10-3
J gene: TRBJ2-7
D gene: TRBD2
clone size: NA
CDR3 DNA: TGTGCCATCAGTGATATGGCTGCAGCGGGATCCACACGTTTAACCCAGTACTTC
CDR3 protein: CAISDMAAAGSTRLTQYF

V gene: TRBV5-1
J gene: TRBJ2-1
D gene: NA
clone size: NA
CDR3 DNA: TGCGCCAGCAGTAAGGCTTCGAGGACACTCACTCCCAATGAGCAGTTCTTC
CDR3 protein: CASSKASRTLTPNEQFF

V gene: TRBV5-1
J gene: TRBJ2-2
D gene: NA
clone size: few
CDR3 DNA: TGCGCCAGCAGCTTAGTAGAGGATCACGGGGAGCTGTTTTTT
CDR3 protein: CASSLVEDHGELFF

V gene: TRBV20-1
J gene: TRBJ1-5
D gene: NA
clone size: NA
CDR3 DNA: TGCAGTGCTATCGATCGGGAATATCAGCCCCAGCATTTT
CDR3 protein: CSAIDREYQPQHF

V gene: TRBV7-7
J gene: TRBJ2-1
D gene: TRBD2
clone size: few
CDR3 DNA: TGTGCCAGCAGCTTACACGGCGGGAGGGGAAATGAGCAGTTCTTC
CDR3 protein: CASSLHGGRGNEQFF

V gene: TRBV20-1
J gene: TRBJ2-5
D gene: NA
clone size: NA
CDR3 DNA: TGCAGTGCTAGGATTAAAGAGACCCAGTACTTC
CDR3 protein: CSARIKETQYF

V gene: TRBV15
J gene: TRBJ1-6
D gene: TRBD1
clone size: few
CDR3 DNA: TGTGCCACCCGGACAGGCCAGAGCTCCTATAATTCACCCCTCCACTTT
CDR3 protein: CATRTGQSSYNSPLHF

V gene: TRBV20-1
J gene: TRBJ2-5
D gene: TRBD2
clone size: few
CDR3 DNA: TGCAGTGCCCCGACTAGCGGGAGGGCCGAGACCCAGTACTTC
CDR3 protein: CSAPTSGRAETQYF

V gene: TRBV15
J gene: TRBJ2-3
D gene: NA
clone size: NA
CDR3 DNA: TGTGCCACCAGCAGAGATCTCGCAGATACGCAGTATTTT
CDR3 protein: CATSRDLADTQYF

V gene: TRBV2
J gene: TRBJ2-1
D gene: NA
clone size: few
CDR3 DNA: TGTGCCAGAGCGACCCGGACAGCGCAGTTCTTC
CDR3 protein: CARATRTAQFF

V gene: TRBV24-1
J gene: TRBJ2-1
D gene: TRBD1
clone size: NA
CDR3 DNA: TGTGCCACCAGTGACCCCGGGACAGGGAGGCGCGATGAGCAGTTCTTC
CDR3 protein: CATSDPGTGRRDEQFF

V gene: TRBV29-1
J gene: TRBJ2-7
D gene: NA
clone size: NA
CDR3 DNA: TGCAGCGTTGAACCCCATACGGGCGAGCAGTACTTC
CDR3 protein: CSVEPHTGEQYF

V gene: TRBV6-5
J gene: TRBJ1-4
D gene: TRBD1
clone size: NA
CDR3 DNA: TGTGCCAGCAGAAGAACAGGGGGCCAGGAAAAACTGTTTTTT
CDR3 protein: CASRRTGGQEKLFF

V gene: TRBV6-4
J gene: TRBJ2-2
D gene: TRBD1
clone size: NA
CDR3 DNA: TGTGCCAGCAGCCCCGACAGGGGAGTCGCCGGGGAGCTGTTTTTT
CDR3 protein: CASSPDRGVAGELFF

V gene: TRBV5-1
J gene: TRBJ2-1
D gene: NA
clone size: few
CDR3 DNA: TGTGCCAGCAGCTCCGGTCGGGGAGGGGGCTTGGATGAGCAGTTCTTC
CDR3 protein: CASSSGRGGGLDEQFF

V gene: TRBV20-1
J gene: TRBJ2-5
D gene: TRBD2
clone size: NA
CDR3 DNA: TGCAGTGCCAGGAGCGGGATTTTGGAGACCCAGTACTTC
CDR3 protein: CSARSGILETQYF